Following are 32 T cell receptor beta chains from one sample sequenced in a study of vaccination effects on CD4 cells after COVID-19 (dated by TCRdb to 2021 to 2024). Which antigens these TCRs recognize remains unknown. The ViraFEST assay stimulated PBMC with viral peptide pools and then used TCR sequencing to identify antigen-specific CD4+ T cell clonotypes by expansion. After approximately eleven days of culture, CD4+ T cells were isolated with the EasySep CD4+ T cell isolation kit. Receptor libraries were prepared by the immunoSEQ multiplex PCR assay. Sourced from immuneACCESS, this table was stored by TCRdb with only in-frame sequences that have V and J called. A share of the clones is absent; for the studies checked, an unresolved V gene accounts for under half, and the remainder has no known explanation. Across this sample there are about 31,000 clones, with around 70% seen only once. 25% to 30% of the sample goes to the ten largest clones.

The input for sequencing was CD4+ T cells from PBMCs cultured with HCoV-229E spike peptides, taken before COVID-19 vaccination. The cell subset or site label here, explained by the study, means: HCoV-229E spike overlapping peptide pool stimulation. The receptors originated from a human donor who received a COVID-19 vaccine.

This clone has just one count. V gene TRBV28 combines with J gene TRBJ2-7; D is undetermined. The CDR3 runs to 14 residues. Germline CDR1 reads MDHEN; CDR2 reads SYDVKM. V lost 9 bases and J 1 base, leaving 16 bases between the germline ends. This CDR3 reads CASTTEMESYEQYF. The CDR3 DNA reads as TGTGCCAGTACAACAGAAATGGAGTCCTACGAGCAGTACTTC. The full variable domain, in which reference TRBV28 and TRBJ2-7 provide the parts outside the CDR3, is DVKVTQSSRYLVKRTGEKVFLECVQDMDHENMFWYRQDPGLGLRLIYFSYDVKMKEKGDIPEGYSVSREKKERFSLILESASTNQTSMYLCASTTEMESYEQYFGPGTRLTVT.

This clone was seen just once. This chain connects TRBV3-1 (or the pseudogene TRBV3-2) to TRBJ2-3; 10 bases line up with TRBD1. V lost 2 bases, J lost 4 bases, and 6 bases stayed unmatched. The CDR3 sequence is 16 residues long. The germline gives CDR1 LGHDT, CDR2 YNNKEL (reference sequence). The CDR3 protein is CASSQFSTGGADTQYF. In DNA form, the CDR3 reads TGTGCCAGCAGCCAATTCTCGACAGGGGGCGCAGATACGCAGTATTTT.

The chain employs TRBV6-6 and TRBJ1-1; TRBD1 matches at 7 bases. Trimming took 6 bases from V and 8 from J; bases not matched to a gene: 9. Germline assignment: CDR1 MNHNY and CDR2 SVGAGI (reference sequence). The CDR3 has 13 amino acids. The chain's CDR3 is CASRTPDRLEAFF. CDR3 DNA sequence: TGTGCCAGCAGAACCCCGGACAGGCTAGAAGCTTTCTTT.

The V call is TRBV13, the J call TRBJ1-1; D is perhaps TRBD1 (5 bases). The CDR3 consists of 15 residues. V lost 7 bases to trimming and J lost 4 bases, with 19 bases between them. Looked up from germline, CDR1 is PRHDT and CDR2 is FYEKMQ (reference sequence). In DNA, the CDR3 is TGTGCCAGCACCCGGGACCCTGGTGGAATCACTGAAGCTTTCTTT. Protein sequence: CASTRDPGGITEAFF.

V gene TRBV3-1 (or the pseudogene TRBV3-2) combines with J gene TRBJ2-5; D is unclear. Germline lookup yields CDR1 LGHDT and CDR2 YNNKEL (reference sequence). The length of the CDR3 is 11 residues. Trimming stripped 1 base from V and 4 bases from J, with 1 base between. The CDR3: CASSQVETQYF. The DNA of the CDR3 is TGTGCCAGCAGCCAAGTAGAGACCCAGTACTTC.

The chain is built from TRBV6-4 and TRBJ1-1; D might be TRBD1 (6 bases). CDR1 MRHNA and CDR2 SNTAGT come from the germline V gene. Trimming pared 6 bases from V and 3 bases from J, leaving 14 bases between. The CDR3 is 14 amino acids. The CDR3 is CASREQGSHTEAFF. The CDR3 DNA reads as TGTGCCAGCAGGGAACAGGGTTCCCACACTGAAGCTTTCTTT.

The chain employs TRBV13 and TRBJ1-1; no reliable D call. Germline CDR1 is PRHDT and CDR2 is FYEKMQ (reference sequence). This CDR3 region has 13 residues. With 8 bases removed from V and 0 bases from J, the gap between germline ends came to 10 bases. CDR3 region: CASDGGVNTEAFF. DNA for the CDR3: TGTGCCAGCGATGGCGGGGTGAACACTGAAGCTTTCTTT.

The J gene is TRBJ1-2, the V gene TRBV5-1; tentatively, D is TRBD1 (5 bases). The V gene's germline CDR1 is SGHRS and CDR2 YFSETQ. The V end was cut by 0 bases, the J end by 4 bases, with 10 bases between. The CDR3 has 14 amino acids. The CDR3 sequence: CASSLGDPPYGYTF. In DNA form, the CDR3 reads TGCGCCAGCAGCTTGGGGGACCCGCCCTATGGCTACACCTTC.

The chain recombines TRBV6-4 with TRBJ2-5, with a possible D match to TRBD2 (7 bases). This CDR3 is built from 15 residues. With 3 bases removed from V and 1 base from J, the gap between germline ends came to 12 bases. Germline CDR1 MRHNA, CDR2 SNTAGT. CDR3 bases: TGTGCCAGCAGTGAGTCCGGGGGGCGCCAAGAGACCCAGTACTTC. Protein: CASSESGGRQETQYF.

This clone has just a few counts. Here the CDR3 reads CASSLEAEANQPQHF. The CDR3 DNA is TGTGCCAGCAGCTTGGAGGCAGAGGCCAATCAGCCCCAGCATTTT. The chain uses TRBV5-5 and TRBJ1-5; D is undetermined. The CDR3 spans 15 residues. The V gene lost 0 bases and the J gene lost 3 bases, with 10 bases spanning the gap. Germline CDR1 and CDR2: SGHKS and YYEKEE (reference sequence). The whole variable domain, remainder taken from reference TRBV5-5 and TRBJ1-5, is DAGVTQSPTHLIKTRGQQVTLRCSPISGHKSVSWYQQVLGQGPQFIFQYYEKEERGRGNFPDRFSARQFPNYSSELNVNALLLGDSALYLCASSLEAEANQPQHFGDGTRLSIL.

The chain recombines TRBV20-1 with TRBJ2-3; TRBD2 is a possible D gene (5 bases). The CDR3 contains 10 residues. Germline-derived CDR1 and CDR2 are DFQATT and SNEGSKA (reference sequence). V lost 3 bases to trimming and J lost 9 bases, with 7 bases between them. The CDR3 DNA sequence: TGCAGTGCTAGCGGGGAGACGCAGTATTTT. Its translation: CSASGETQYF.

The J gene is TRBJ1-6, the V gene TRBV19, with D hard to call. The germline gives CDR1 LNHDA, CDR2 SQIVND (reference sequence). The germline V and J ends were trimmed by 10 bases and 2 bases, with 9 bases remaining between them. The CDR3 loop spans 13 amino acids. CDR3 bases: TGTGCCACCGGGGAAACCTATAATTCACCCCTCCACTTT. Amino acids: CATGETYNSPLHF.

The V call is TRBV28, the J call TRBJ1-1, with no clear D. Between the trimmed V and J ends, which lost 6 bases and 11 bases, there was a span of 16 bases. Per the germline V gene, CDR1 is MDHEN and CDR2 is SYDVKM. CDR3 length: 12 amino acids. The CDR3 DNA sequence: TGTGCCAGCAGCCCTTTGGGAGCCGGGGCTTTCTTT. It encodes CASSPLGAGAFF.

This clone was detected only once. The chain combines TRBV10-3 with TRBJ2-3; 8 bases align to TRBD2. The ends lost 3 bases at V and 4 bases at J; junction bases unmatched: 3. The CDR3 sequence is 14 residues long. Germline V lookup: CDR1 ENHRY, CDR2 SYGVKD. This CDR3 is CAISDRGGPDTQYF. In DNA form, the CDR3 reads TGTGCCATCAGTGATCGGGGGGGGCCAGATACGCAGTATTTT.

This sequence joins TRBV7-2 and TRBJ2-7; tentative D call: TRBD1 (6 bases). Looked up from germline, CDR1 is SGHTA and CDR2 is FQGNSA. V lost 5 bases and J 6 bases, leaving 14 bases between the germline ends. The CDR3 totals 13 residues. CDR3 DNA sequence: TGTGCCAGCAGCAAAGGGGGTATGGGCGAGCAGTACTTC. It specifies CASSKGGMGEQYF.

The count of this clone is one. The chain is built from TRBV11-3 and TRBJ2-3; the D is unclear. The CDR3 consists of 16 residues. Germline assignment: CDR1 SGHNT and CDR2 YENEEA. V was pared by 3 bases and J by 2 bases, with 15 bases between. CDR3 nucleotides: TGTGCCAGCAGCTTGGGGTACGGGCTACACACAGATACGCAGTATTTT. Its translation: CASSLGYGLHTDTQYF.

V and J are TRBV5-4 and TRBJ2-7; weak D call: TRBD1 (5 bases). Germline loops: CDR1 SGHNT, CDR2 YYREEE (reference sequence). The length of the CDR3 is 13 residues. V lost 7 bases and J lost 1, with 12 bases in between. The CDR3 DNA follows: TGTGCCAGCGCCCCTCAGGGATCCTACGAGCAGTACTTC. It encodes CASAPQGSYEQYF.

The chain employs TRBV27 and TRBJ2-7, with TRBD1 identical over 9 bases. CDR1 and CDR2 (germline): MNHEY, SMNVEV (reference sequence). The CDR3 extends over 16 amino acids. V trimming: 4 bases; J trimming: 1 base; junction bases outside the gene matches: 8. The CDR3 region has the DNA TGTGCCAGCAGTTCCCACCCACAGGGGGCGTCCTACGAGCAGTACTTC. Encoded protein: CASSSHPQGASYEQYF.

The chain joins TRBV28 to TRBJ1-4; a possible D gene is TRBD1 (6 bases). Germline V lookup: CDR1 MDHEN, CDR2 SYDVKM. The V gene lost 6 bases and the J gene lost 3 bases, with 11 bases spanning the gap. The CDR3 runs to 14 residues. The CDR3 is CASSFRGPNEKLFF. As DNA, the CDR3 is TGTGCCAGCAGCTTCAGGGGCCCTAATGAAAAACTGTTTTTT.

The chain employs TRBV6-6 and TRBJ2-1; 10 bases fit TRBD2. Losses at the gene ends were 6 bases for V and 14 bases for J; bases not matched to a gene: 4. In germline, CDR1 is MNHNY, CDR2 SVGAGI (reference sequence). This CDR3 has 11 residues. For the CDR3, the DNA is TGTGCCAGCAGCCTAGCGGGGGTAGAGTTCTTC. Translation gives CASSLAGVEFF.

In this sample, this clone turned up once. The chain uses TRBV28 and TRBJ2-2; no firm D call. The germline V and J ends were trimmed by 3 bases and 1 base, with 6 bases remaining between them. This CDR3 contains 14 residues. Germline V CDR1 and CDR2: MDHEN, SYDVKM. Here the CDR3 reads CASSLMGNTGELFF. In DNA, the CDR3 is TGTGCCAGCAGTTTGATGGGGAACACCGGGGAGCTGTTTTTT.

This clone was counted only a few times. The chain links TRBV7-9 to TRBJ1-1, with D unclear. Trimming cost V 1 base and J 4 bases, with 7 bases left between them. Germline CDR1 is SEHNR and CDR2 is FQNEAQ (reference sequence). This CDR3 is built from 13 residues. The CDR3, as DNA: TGTGCCAGCAGCTTAGTTCGAGGCACTGAAGCTTTCTTT. Amino acid sequence: CASSLVRGTEAFF.

This clone was counted ten times or more. At one end the junction does not follow the germline gene, possibly because of a read error. The chain is built from TRBV10-3 and TRBJ2-1, with D uncertain. This CDR3 comprises 13 residues. Germline V gives CDR1 ENHRY, CDR2 SYGVKD. CDR3 amino acids: CAISEPKTPLILF. CDR3 bases: TGTGCCATCAGTGAGCCTAAAACTCCCCTCATCCTCTTC.

The chain joins TRBV12-5 to TRBJ2-3, with D possibly TRBD1 on 7 matching bases. Germline assignment: CDR1 LGHNT and CDR2 FRNRAP. Trimming removed 0 bases at V and 0 bases at J, with 13 bases between. The CDR3 consists of 17 residues. CDR3 sequence reads: CASGLVRRGQSTDTQYF. CDR3 coding DNA: TGTGCTAGTGGTTTGGTACGGAGGGGGCAAAGCACAGATACGCAGTATTTT.

This clone was counted between two and nine times. This rearrangement joins TRBV10-3 to TRBJ2-1, with D unresolved. Germline V gene data show CDR1 as ENHRY and CDR2 as SYGVKD. Deletions cut 8 bases from V and 6 bases from J, with 8 bases between. The CDR3 runs to 11 residues. The CDR3 spells CAIRSSNEQFF. DNA for the CDR3: TGTGCCATCCGGTCGAGCAATGAGCAGTTCTTC.

Here the CDR3 DNA reads TGTGCCAGCAGCCAAATTAGGGCAAACACTGAAGCTTTCTTT. Translated, it gives CASSQIRANTEAFF. The chain couples TRBV3-1 (or the pseudogene TRBV3-2) to TRBJ1-1; no firm D call. V was trimmed by 2 bases and J by 2 bases, leaving 9 bases between them. The CDR3 covers 14 residues. Germline assignment: CDR1 LGHDT and CDR2 YNNKEL (reference sequence).

In nucleotides, the CDR3 is TGTGCCAGCAGCTTAATGAATGAGCAGTTCTTC. This translates into CASSLMNEQFF. The J gene is TRBJ2-1, the V gene TRBV7-2; no firm D call. This CDR3 has 11 residues. Trimming removed 2 bases from V and 7 bases from J, with 3 bases in between. CDR1 is SGHTA and CDR2 is FQGNSA in the germline V gene.

This clone was counted a few times. The CDR3 nucleotides read TGTGCCAGCAGCCCTCGGTCTAGCGGAGCTTACAATGAGCAGTTCTTC. This encodes CASSPRSSGAYNEQFF. The chain links TRBV4-2 to TRBJ2-1, with TRBD2 identical over 7 bases. The CDR3 is made up of 16 amino acids. V gave up 4 bases and J gave up 4 bases; unmatched junction bases: 10. Looked up from germline, CDR1 is LGHNA and CDR2 is YNFKEQ.

This chain links TRBV6-2 or TRBV6-3 with TRBJ2-2; 7 bases map to TRBD2. CDR3 length: 15 amino acids. CDR1 and CDR2 from the germline V gene are MNHEY and SVGEGT. V lost 4 bases to trimming and J lost 7 bases; unmatched junction nucleotides: 9. This CDR3 reads CASSSWTSRSGELFF. CDR3 nucleotides: TGTGCCAGCAGTTCCTGGACTAGTCGGAGCGGGGAGCTGTTTTTT.

The rearrangement links TRBV7-9 to TRBJ2-3; TRBD2 matches 8 bases. V trimming: 5 bases; J trimming: 2 bases; junction bases outside the gene matches: 15. The length of the CDR3 is 18 residues. Germline V gene data show CDR1 as SEHNR and CDR2 as FQNEAQ (reference sequence). CDR3 sequence (DNA): TGTGCCAGCAGCCCGCCACTCACTAGCGGAGCCAACACAGATACGCAGTATTTT. It translates to CASSPPLTSGANTDTQYF.

The V and J genes are TRBV4-1 and TRBJ2-1; TRBD1 agrees at 7 bases. The germline CDR1 and CDR2 sequences are MGHRA and YSYEKL. Trimming cost V 1 base and J 0 bases; bases outside gene matches: 6. The CDR3 is made up of 17 amino acids. As DNA, the CDR3 is TGCGCCAGCAGCCAAGCCCAACAGGGGAGCTCCTACAATGAGCAGTTCTTC. As protein: CASSQAQQGSSYNEQFF.

The CDR3 DNA reads TGCGCCAGCAGCTTGGTCGGGGCAGGGGCCTTCAATGAGCAGTTCTTC. Translated, it gives CASSLVGAGAFNEQFF. J is TRBJ2-1 and V is TRBV5-1, with D perhaps matching TRBD1 (6 bases). Looked up from germline, CDR1 is SGHRS and CDR2 is YFSETQ. Trimming took 0 bases from V and 6 from J, leaving 16 bases between them. This CDR3 is built from 16 residues.